In its sample, the clone carrying this TCR beta chain was seen a few times. In the authors' methods: For nucleated cells, counts were estimated from reference gene primer amplification. TCRdb keeps only in-frame clones here, not all; method: immunoSEQ multiplex PCR. V, J and clone size are taken as reported in that table, and D and trimming were inferred from the DNA itself. The profile shows about 250,000 clones, approximately 85% of them singletons. The sample is drawn from a study of blood T cell repertoires in COVID-19. Study background: Both acute and convalescent COVID-19 samples were obtained from the United States, Italy and Spain. PBMCs, B-cell-depleted T cells, or T cells provided the cDNA or gDNA that made up the material.

V dropped 8 bases and J dropped 2; count of bases not matched to a gene: 2. This CDR3 spans 12 amino acids. CDR1 LNHDA and CDR2 SQIVND come from the germline V gene (reference sequence). The sequencing input was peripheral blood. The chain uses TRBV19 and TRBJ1-2; TRBD1 aligns across 7 bases. This receptor was obtained from a man aged 45-65 years with active or convalescent COVID-19. The CDR3 reads CASWGQNYGYTF. The CDR3 DNA reads as TGTGCCAGTTGGGGACAGAACTATGGCTACACCTTC.